This record looks at one T cell receptor beta chain sequence and its context. The sample originates from a study of OX40 agonist ivuxolimab in advanced cancers. The protocol was immunoSEQ multiplex PCR, while the TCRdb copy is restricted to in-frame clones and leaves out a portion. This repertoire shows approximately 55,000 clones, approximately 90% found once; its top ten account for 16%. The V end was cut by 2 bases, the J end by 2 bases, with 8 bases between. The V gene's germline CDR1 is KGHSH and CDR2 LQKENI. The CDR3 totals 14 residues. The sequence derives from an adult with an advanced solid tumor such as melanoma, head and neck, liver or kidney cancer. Sample: CD4+ or CD8+ T cells sorted from blood, taken in a trial of the OX40 agonist ivuxolimab. J is TRBJ2-3 and V is TRBV18, with D hard to call. CDR3 amino acids: CASSPTENTDTQYF. CDR3 in DNA: TGTGCCAGCTCACCAACAGAGAACACAGATACGCAGTATTTT.